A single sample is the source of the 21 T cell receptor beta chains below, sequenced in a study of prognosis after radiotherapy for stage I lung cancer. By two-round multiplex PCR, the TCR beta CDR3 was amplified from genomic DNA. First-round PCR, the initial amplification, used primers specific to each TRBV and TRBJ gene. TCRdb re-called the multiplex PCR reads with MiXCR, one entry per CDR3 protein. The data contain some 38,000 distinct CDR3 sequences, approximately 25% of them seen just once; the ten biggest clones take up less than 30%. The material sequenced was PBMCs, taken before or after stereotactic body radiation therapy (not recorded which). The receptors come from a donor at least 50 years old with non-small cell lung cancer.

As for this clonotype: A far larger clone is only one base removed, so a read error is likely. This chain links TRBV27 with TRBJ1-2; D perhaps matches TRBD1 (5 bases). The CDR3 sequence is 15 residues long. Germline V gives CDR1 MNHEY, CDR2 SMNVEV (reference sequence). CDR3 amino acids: CATSDFWGGRDGYTF. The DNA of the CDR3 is TGTGCCACCAGTGATTTTTGGGGGGGACGCGATGGCTACACCTTC.

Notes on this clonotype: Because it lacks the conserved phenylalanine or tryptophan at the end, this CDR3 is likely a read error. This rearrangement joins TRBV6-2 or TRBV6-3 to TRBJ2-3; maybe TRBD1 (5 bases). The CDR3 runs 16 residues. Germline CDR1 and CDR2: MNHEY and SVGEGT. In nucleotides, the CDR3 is TGCGCCAGCAGTGAATTCGGTGGCAGGGTGCGTGATACGCAGTATCTT. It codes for CASSEFGGRVRDTQYL.

The CDR3 DNA sequence: TGTGCCAGCAGCCAAGAGGGTTATTCTATCACAGATACGCAGTATTTT. It codes for CASSQEGYSITDTQYF. The chain uses TRBV4-2 and TRBJ2-3; D is uncertain. V was cut by 0 bases and J by 2 bases, with 12 bases left in between. This CDR3 is built from 16 residues. Per the germline V gene, CDR1 is LGHNA and CDR2 is YNFKEQ.

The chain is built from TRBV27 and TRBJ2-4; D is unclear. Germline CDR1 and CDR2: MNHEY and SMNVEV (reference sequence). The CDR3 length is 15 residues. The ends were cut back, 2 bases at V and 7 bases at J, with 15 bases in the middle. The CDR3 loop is CASSLGVEQYNIQYF. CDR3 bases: TGTGCCAGCAGTTTAGGAGTAGAGCAATATAACATTCAGTACTTC.

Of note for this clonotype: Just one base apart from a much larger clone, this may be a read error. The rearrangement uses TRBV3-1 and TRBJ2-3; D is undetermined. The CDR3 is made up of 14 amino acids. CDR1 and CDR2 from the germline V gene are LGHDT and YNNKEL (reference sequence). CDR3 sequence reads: CASSQRQLTYTQYF. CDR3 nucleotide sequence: TGTGCCAGCAGCCAAAGGCAGCTCACATATACGCAGTATTTT.

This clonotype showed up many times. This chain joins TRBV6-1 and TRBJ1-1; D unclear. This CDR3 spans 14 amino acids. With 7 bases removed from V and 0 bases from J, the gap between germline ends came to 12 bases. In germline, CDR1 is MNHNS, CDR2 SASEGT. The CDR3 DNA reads TGTGCCAGCACCCACGGGAGCATGAACACTGAAGCTTTCTTT. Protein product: CASTHGSMNTEAFF.

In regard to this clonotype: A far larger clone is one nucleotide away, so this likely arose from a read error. CDR3 in DNA: TGTGCCAGCAGTTACCTCGCGAGTAACTATGGCTACAACTTC. Translating gives CASSYLASNYGYNF. The chain has TRBV6-5 and TRBJ1-2; no firm D call. The length of the CDR3 is 14 residues. CDR1 is MNHEY, CDR2 SVGAGI, per germline.

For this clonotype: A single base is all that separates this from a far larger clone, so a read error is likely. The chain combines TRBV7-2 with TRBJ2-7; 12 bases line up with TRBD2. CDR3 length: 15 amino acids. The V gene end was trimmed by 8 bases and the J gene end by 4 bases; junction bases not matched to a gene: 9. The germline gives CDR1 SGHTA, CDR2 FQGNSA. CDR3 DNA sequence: TGTGCCAGCGGTTTAGGGACTAGCGGGTGTTACGAGCAGTACTTC. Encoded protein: CASGLGTSGCYEQYF. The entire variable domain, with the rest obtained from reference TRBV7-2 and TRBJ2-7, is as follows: GAGVSQSPSNKVTEKGKDVELRCDPISGHTALYWYRQSLGQGLEFLIYFQGNSAPDKSGLPSDRFSAERTGGSVSTLTIQRTQQEDSAVYLCASGLGTSGCYEQYFGPGTRLTVT.

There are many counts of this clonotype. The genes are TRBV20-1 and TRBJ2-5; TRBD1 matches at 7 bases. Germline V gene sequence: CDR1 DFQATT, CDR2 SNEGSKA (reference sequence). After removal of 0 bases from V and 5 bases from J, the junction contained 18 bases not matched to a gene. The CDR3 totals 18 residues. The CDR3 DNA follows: TGCAGTGCTAGAGACCGGGACAGATATTTACAAGTGGGCGAGACCCAGTACTTC. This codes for CSARDRDRYLQVGETQYF.

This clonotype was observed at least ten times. The CDR3 region has the DNA TGTGCCAGCAGCTCCTCGGGCGGCGGGGAGCAGTACTTC. Protein product: CASSSSGGGEQYF. The chain has TRBV5-5 and TRBJ2-7, with D possibly TRBD2 on 5 matching bases. This CDR3 region has 13 residues. The germline V gene has CDR1 SGHKS and CDR2 YYEKEE (reference sequence). V was clipped by 3 bases and J by 7 bases, with 14 bases between them.

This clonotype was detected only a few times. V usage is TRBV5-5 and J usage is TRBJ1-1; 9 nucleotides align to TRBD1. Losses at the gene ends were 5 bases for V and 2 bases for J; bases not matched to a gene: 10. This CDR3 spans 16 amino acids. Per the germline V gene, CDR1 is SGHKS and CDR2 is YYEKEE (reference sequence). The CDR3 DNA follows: TGTGCCAGCAGGGGTACAGGGGGCGAAACTAACACTGAAGCTTTCTTT. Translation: CASRGTGGETNTEAFF.

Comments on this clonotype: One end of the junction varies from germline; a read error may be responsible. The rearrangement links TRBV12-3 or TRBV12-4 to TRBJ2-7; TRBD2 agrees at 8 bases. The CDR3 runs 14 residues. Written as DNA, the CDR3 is TGTGCCAGCAGCCCGAGCGGGAGATACTACGAGAAGTACTTC. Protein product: CASSPSGRYYEKYF.

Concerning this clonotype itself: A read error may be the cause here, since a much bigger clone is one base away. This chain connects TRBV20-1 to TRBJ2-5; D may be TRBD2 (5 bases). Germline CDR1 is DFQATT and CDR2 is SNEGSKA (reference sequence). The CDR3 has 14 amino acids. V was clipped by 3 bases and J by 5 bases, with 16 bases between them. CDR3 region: CSASGSSGVETQYF. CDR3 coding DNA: TGCAGTGCTAGCGGGTCGTCCGGGGTGGAGACCCAGTACTTC.

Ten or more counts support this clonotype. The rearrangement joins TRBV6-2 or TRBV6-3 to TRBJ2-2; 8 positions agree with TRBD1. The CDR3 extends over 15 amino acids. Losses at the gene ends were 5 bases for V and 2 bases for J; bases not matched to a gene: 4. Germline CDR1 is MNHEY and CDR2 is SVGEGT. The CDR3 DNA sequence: TGTGCCAGCAGTGTGTCAGGGGGCAACACCGGGGAGCTGTTTTTT. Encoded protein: CASSVSGGNTGELFF.

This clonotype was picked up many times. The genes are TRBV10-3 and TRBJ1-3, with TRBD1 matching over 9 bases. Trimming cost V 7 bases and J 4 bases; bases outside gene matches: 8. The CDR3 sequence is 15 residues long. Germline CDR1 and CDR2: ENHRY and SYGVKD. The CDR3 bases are TGTGCCATCACCCCGGACAGGGGAGGAGGAAACACCATATATTTT. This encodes CAITPDRGGGNTIYF.

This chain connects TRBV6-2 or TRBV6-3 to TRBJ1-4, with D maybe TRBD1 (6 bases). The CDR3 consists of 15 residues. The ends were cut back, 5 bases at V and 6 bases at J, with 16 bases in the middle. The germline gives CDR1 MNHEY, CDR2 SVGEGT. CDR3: CASSGGGGPDEKLFF. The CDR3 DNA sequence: TGTGCCAGCAGTGGGGGAGGGGGGCCGGATGAAAAACTGTTTTTT.

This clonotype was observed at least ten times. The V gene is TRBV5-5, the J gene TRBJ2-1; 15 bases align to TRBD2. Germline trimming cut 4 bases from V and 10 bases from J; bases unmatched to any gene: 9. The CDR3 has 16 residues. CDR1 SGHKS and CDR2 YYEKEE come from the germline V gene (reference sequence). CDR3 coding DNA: TGTGCCAGCAGCCAACCTCGGACTAGCGGGAGGGGAGAGCAGTTCTTC. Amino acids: CASSQPRTSGRGEQFF. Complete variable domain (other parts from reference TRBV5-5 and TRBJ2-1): DAGVTQSPTHLIKTRGQQVTLRCSPISGHKSVSWYQQVLGQGPQFIFQYYEKEERGRGNFPDRFSARQFPNYSSELNVNALLLGDSALYLCASSQPRTSGRGEQFFGPGTRLTVL.

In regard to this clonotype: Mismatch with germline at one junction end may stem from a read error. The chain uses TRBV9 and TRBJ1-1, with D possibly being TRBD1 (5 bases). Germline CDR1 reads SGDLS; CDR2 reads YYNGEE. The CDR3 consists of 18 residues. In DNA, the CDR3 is TGTGCCAGCAGCTGCCCCGGGGGACGGGGGTTTGTGAACACTGGAGCTTTCTTT. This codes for CASSCPGGRGFVNTGAFF. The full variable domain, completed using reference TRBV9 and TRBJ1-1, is DSGVTQTPKHLITATGQRVTLRCSPRSGDLSVYWYQQSLDQGLQFLIQYYNGEERAKGNILERFSAQQFPDLHSELNLSSLELGDSALYFCASSCPGGRGFVNTGAFFGQGTRLTVV.

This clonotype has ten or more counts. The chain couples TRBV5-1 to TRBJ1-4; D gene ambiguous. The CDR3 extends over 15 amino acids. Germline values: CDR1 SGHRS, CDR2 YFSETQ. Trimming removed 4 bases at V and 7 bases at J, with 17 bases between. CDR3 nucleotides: TGCGCCAGCAGCCCCAGCTCGGGCGGTAGTGAAAAACTGTTTTTT. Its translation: CASSPSSGGSEKLFF.

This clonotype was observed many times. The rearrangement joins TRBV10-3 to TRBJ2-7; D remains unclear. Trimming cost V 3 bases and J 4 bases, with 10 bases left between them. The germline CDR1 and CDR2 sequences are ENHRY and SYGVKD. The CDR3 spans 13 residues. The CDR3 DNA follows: TGTGCCATCAGTGACAGTGGGCGATACGAGCAGTACTTC. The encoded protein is CAISDSGRYEQYF.

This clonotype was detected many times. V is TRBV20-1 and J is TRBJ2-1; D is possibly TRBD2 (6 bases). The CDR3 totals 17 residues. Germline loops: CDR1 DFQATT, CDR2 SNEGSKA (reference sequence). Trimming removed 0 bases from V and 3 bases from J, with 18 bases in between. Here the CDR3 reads CSARDRTTYQGYNEQFF. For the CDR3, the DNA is TGCAGTGCTAGAGATAGGACTACCTACCAGGGCTACAATGAGCAGTTCTTC.